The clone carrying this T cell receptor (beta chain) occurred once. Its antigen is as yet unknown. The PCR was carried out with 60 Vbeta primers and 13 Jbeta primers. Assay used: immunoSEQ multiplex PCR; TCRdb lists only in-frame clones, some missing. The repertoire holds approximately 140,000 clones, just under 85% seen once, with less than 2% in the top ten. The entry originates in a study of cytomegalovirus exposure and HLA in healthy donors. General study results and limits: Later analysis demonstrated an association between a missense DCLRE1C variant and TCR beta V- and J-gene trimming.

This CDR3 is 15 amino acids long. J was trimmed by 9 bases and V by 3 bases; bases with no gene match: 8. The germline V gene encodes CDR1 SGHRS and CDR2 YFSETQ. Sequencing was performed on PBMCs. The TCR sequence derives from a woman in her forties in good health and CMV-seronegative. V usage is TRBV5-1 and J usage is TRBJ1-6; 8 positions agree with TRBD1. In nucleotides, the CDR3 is TGCGCCAGCAGCTGGACGGGACAGGAGAGTTCACCCCTCCACTTT. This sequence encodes CASSWTGQESSPLHF.